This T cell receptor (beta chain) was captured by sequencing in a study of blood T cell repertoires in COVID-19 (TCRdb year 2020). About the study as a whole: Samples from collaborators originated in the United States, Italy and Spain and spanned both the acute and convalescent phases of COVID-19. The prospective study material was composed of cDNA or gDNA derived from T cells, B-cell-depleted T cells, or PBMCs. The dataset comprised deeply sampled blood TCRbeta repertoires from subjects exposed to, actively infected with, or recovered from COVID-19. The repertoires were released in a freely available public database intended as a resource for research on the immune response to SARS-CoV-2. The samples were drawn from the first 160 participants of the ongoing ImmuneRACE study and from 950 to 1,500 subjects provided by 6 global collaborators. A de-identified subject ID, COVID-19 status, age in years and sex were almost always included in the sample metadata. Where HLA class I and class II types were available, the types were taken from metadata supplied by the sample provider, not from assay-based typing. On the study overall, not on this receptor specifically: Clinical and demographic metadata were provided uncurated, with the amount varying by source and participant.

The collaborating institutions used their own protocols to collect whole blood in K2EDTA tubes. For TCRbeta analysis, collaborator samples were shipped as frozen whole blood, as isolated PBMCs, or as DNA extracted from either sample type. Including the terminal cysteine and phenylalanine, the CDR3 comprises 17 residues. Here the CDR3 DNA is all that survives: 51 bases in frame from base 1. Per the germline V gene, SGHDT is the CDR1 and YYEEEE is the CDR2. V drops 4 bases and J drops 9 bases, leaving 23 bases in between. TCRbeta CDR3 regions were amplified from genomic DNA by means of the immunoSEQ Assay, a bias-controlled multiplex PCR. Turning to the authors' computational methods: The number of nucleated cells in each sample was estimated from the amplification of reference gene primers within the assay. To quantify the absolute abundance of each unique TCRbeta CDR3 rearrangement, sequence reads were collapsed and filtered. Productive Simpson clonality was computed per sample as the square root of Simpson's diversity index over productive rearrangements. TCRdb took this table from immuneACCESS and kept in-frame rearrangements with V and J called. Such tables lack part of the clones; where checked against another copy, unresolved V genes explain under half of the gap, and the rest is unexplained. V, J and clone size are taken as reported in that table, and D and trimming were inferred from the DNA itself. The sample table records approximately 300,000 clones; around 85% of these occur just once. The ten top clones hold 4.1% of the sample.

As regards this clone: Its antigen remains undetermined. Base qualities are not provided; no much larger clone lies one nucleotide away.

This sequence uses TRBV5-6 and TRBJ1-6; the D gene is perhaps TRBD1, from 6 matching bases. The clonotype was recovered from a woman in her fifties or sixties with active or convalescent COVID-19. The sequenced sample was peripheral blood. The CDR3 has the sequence CASSPSVGGAAVSPLHF. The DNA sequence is TGTGCCAGCAGCCCCTCGGTAGGGGGGGCTGCAGTTTCACCCCTCCACTTT. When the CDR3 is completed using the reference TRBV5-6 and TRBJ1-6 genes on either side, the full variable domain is DAGVTQSPTHLIKTRGQQVTLRCSPKSGHDTVSWYQQALGQGPQFIFQYYEEEERQRGNFPDRFSGHQFPNYSSELNVNALLLGDSALYLCASSPSVGGAAVSPLHFGNGTRLTVT.